This T cell receptor beta chain stems from a study of T cells after yellow fever vaccination. TCRdb reprocessed the 5' RACE reads with MiXCR, giving one entry per CDR3 protein. The sample includes some 500,000 distinct CDR3 sequences, roughly 12% of them seen just once. The trim removed 2 bases at V and 1 base at J, leaving 4 bases unmatched. Germline CDR1 MNHEY, CDR2 SVGAGI. The length of the CDR3 is 15 residues. The sample in question was PBMCs, obtained on the day of the yellow fever booster vaccination. The chain is built from TRBV6-5 and TRBJ2-5, with TRBD2 matching 7 bases. The receptor's source is a man aged 25 to 40 who received the YFV17D yellow fever vaccine. The CDR3 sequence is CASSYVAGPQETQYF. The CDR3 nucleotides read TGTGCCAGCAGTTACGTAGCGGGCCCCCAAGAGACCCAGTACTTC.